This TCR beta chain appears in the sequencing data of a study of T cell responses to AZD1222 COVID-19 vaccine. The protocol was immunoSEQ multiplex PCR, while the TCRdb copy is restricted to in-frame clones and leaves out a portion. The sample comprises fewer than 200,000 clones, around 88% of which are singletons, and about 9.9% rests with the top ten. General study results and limits: Targets within unmutated variant regions were reportedly found for nearly half of spike-specific TCRs. Most donors were white British, females outnumbered males, and clonal diversity was possibly underestimated. Regions 160-218 and 743-854 held dominance among vaccine-associated CD4 TCRs, which spanned spike. No repertoire was sampled before or during the peak T cell response, only after it.

This clone was recorded a few times. Its antigen is not known. This clonotype was sampled from an adult who received the AZD1222 COVID-19 vaccine. Sequencing used peripheral blood, obtained 28 days after the second AZD1222 dose.

The CDR3 sequence: CASSVGQNLGNSPLHF. CDR3 DNA sequence: TGTGCCAGCAGCGTAGGCCAGAACCTAGGGAATTCACCCCTCCACTTT. The chain combines TRBV9 with TRBJ1-6; no firm D call. The germline V gene encodes CDR1 SGDLS and CDR2 YYNGEE. This CDR3 region has 16 residues. V was shortened by 0 bases and J by 7 bases, with 14 bases between the two germline ends.